This T cell receptor beta chain appears in the sequencing data of a study of blood T cell repertoires in COVID-19. About the study: From the United States, Italy and Spain came samples of acute and convalescent COVID-19.

Sequencing used immunoSEQ multiplex PCR; TCRdb keeps in-frame clones, though not all of them. The sample records roughly 250,000 clones, approximately 86% being singletons. V shed 4 bases and J 5 bases; nucleotides not matched to a gene: 9. CDR3 length: 15 amino acids. Per germline, CDR1 LGHNA and CDR2 YNFKEQ. The chain carries TRBV4-2 and TRBJ2-5, with TRBD1 matching 8 bases. The TCR sequence derives from a man aged 40-55 years who had recovered from COVID-19. The sample comprised peripheral blood. CDR3: CASSRGTGSRETQYF. Written as DNA, the CDR3 is TGTGCCAGCAGCCGGGGGACAGGCTCGCGGGAGACCCAGTACTTC.